This section outlines one T cell receptor beta chain sequence together with its context. Its antigen is undetermined. Only CD45RO-negative cells positively selected for CCR7 counted as naive CD8 cells, so terminally differentiated effector memory CD45RA+ cells were excluded. Some clones are missing from TCRdb's copy, which holds only in-frame ones; the method was immunoSEQ multiplex PCR. The sample comprises some 2 million clones, roughly 94% of which are singletons, and 0.85% to 1.3% rests with the top ten. Trimming pared 4 bases from V and 6 bases from J, leaving 10 bases between. The CDR3 totals 14 residues. Germline lookup yields CDR1 PRHDT and CDR2 FYEKMQ (reference sequence). This sample is drawn from a study of shared clonotypes between healthy human individuals. Whole-study findings and limits: Naive CD4 clonotypes overlapped across a handful of donors at approximately 5%. Clonotypes which were not shared had lower generation probabilities than clonotypes that all four donors shared. Naive subsets, compared against memory subsets, generally had larger estimated richness values.

J is TRBJ1-6 and V is TRBV13; D perhaps matches TRBD1 (5 bases). The specimen sequenced was naive CD8+ T cells sorted from blood. The sequence derives from a man in his late teens or twenties in good health. The CDR3 is CASSYGGANSPLHF. CDR3 in DNA: TGTGCCAGCAGCTACGGCGGGGCTAATTCACCCCTCCACTTT.